This passage covers 25 T cell receptor beta chains from one sample sequenced in a study of blood T cell repertoires in COVID-19. Profiling relied on immunoSEQ multiplex PCR, and the TCRdb table lists in-frame clones only, not all of them. The top ten hold 6% to 6.5% of the sample, which has around 200,000 clones, approximately 89% seen once. Material for sequencing was PBMCs or T cells enriched from blood (not recorded which). The receptors come from a middle-aged man who had recovered from COVID-19.

This clone was seen only a few times. V is TRBV27 and J is TRBJ1-3; no definite D call. CDR1 is MNHEY, CDR2 SMNVEV, per germline (reference sequence). Trimming pared 0 bases from V and 0 bases from J, leaving 12 bases between. The CDR3 contains 17 residues. In DNA form, the CDR3 reads TGTGCCAGCAGTTTATCCCATCCGGGTCTCTCTGGAAACACCATATATTTT. Its translation: CASSLSHPGLSGNTIYF.

The rearrangement uses TRBV28 and TRBJ1-5; D is ambiguous. Germline loops: CDR1 MDHEN, CDR2 SYDVKM. Trimming pared 5 bases from V and 2 bases from J, leaving 13 bases between. There are 15 residues in the CDR3. For the CDR3, the DNA is TGTGCCAGCAGTCATTTTAACGGAGGCAATCAGCCCCAGCATTTT. Its translation: CASSHFNGGNQPQHF.

This clone was picked up one time. V is TRBV5-5 and J is TRBJ2-6; possibly TRBD1 for D (5 bases). Germline CDR1 reads SGHKS; CDR2 reads YYEKEE (reference sequence). This CDR3 has 15 amino acids. Trimming left V 5 bases short and J 1 base short, with 10 bases between. The DNA of the CDR3 is TGTGCCAGCAGGACTGGACATTCTGGGGCCAACGTCCTGACTTTC. Protein product: CASRTGHSGANVLTF.

This chain connects TRBV19 to TRBJ1-5; D is possibly TRBD1 (5 bases). V lost 2 bases and J 3 bases, leaving 14 bases between the germline ends. Germline V lookup: CDR1 LNHDA, CDR2 SQIVND (reference sequence). CDR3 size: 16 residues. The CDR3 DNA follows: TGTGCCAGTAGTATAAAGGGGTCATGGAACAATCAGCCCCAGCATTTT. Translating it yields CASSIKGSWNNQPQHF. Combining the CDR3 with reference TRBV19 and TRBJ1-5 gives the whole variable domain DGGITQSPKYLFRKEGQNVTLSCEQNLNHDAMYWYRQDPGQGLRLIYYSQIVNDFQKGDIAEGYSVSREKKESFPLTVTSAQKNPTAFYLCASSIKGSWNNQPQHFGDGTRLSIL.

V is TRBV5-6 and J is TRBJ1-1, with TRBD1 identical over 7 bases. Germline V gene data show CDR1 as SGHDT and CDR2 as YYEEEE. Unmatched junction bases numbered 4, after V lost 1 base and J lost 1 base. The CDR3 contains 15 residues. This CDR3 reads CASSLPKGANTEAFF. Written as DNA, the CDR3 is TGTGCCAGCAGCTTGCCGAAGGGGGCGAACACTGAAGCTTTCTTT.

The chain uses TRBV25-1 and TRBJ1-6; D might be TRBD1 (5 bases). CDR1 MGHDK and CDR2 SYGVNS come from the germline V gene. The V gene lost 2 bases and the J gene lost 7 bases, with 12 bases spanning the gap. This CDR3 contains 15 residues. CDR3: CASSERLQGNSPLHF. The CDR3 DNA follows: TGTGCCAGCAGTGAACGGTTGCAGGGCAATTCACCCCTCCACTTT.

The chain joins TRBV12-3 or TRBV12-4 to TRBJ2-1, with TRBD2 matching 7 bases. The junction had 6 bases not matched to a gene; V was cut back by 7 bases and J by 6 bases. This CDR3 comprises 13 residues. CDR3 nucleotides: TGTGCCAGCACCTTCACTAGCGTCAATGAGCAGTTCTTC. Its protein is CASTFTSVNEQFF.

This chain connects TRBV7-8 to TRBJ1-6, with a tentative D call TRBD1 (5 bases). V lost 3 bases to trimming and J lost 10 bases, with 13 bases between them. Germline V gene lookup returns CDR1 SGHVS and CDR2 FQNEAQ. The CDR3 is 14 residues long. The CDR3 protein is CASSFSDRGSPLHF. DNA of the CDR3: TGTGCCAGCAGCTTCTCCGACAGAGGATCACCCCTCCACTTT.

This clone was found a few times. The CDR3 DNA follows: TGTGCCATCAATACCGGGACAGACACCGGGGAGCTGTTTTTT. This encodes CAINTGTDTGELFF. The V gene is TRBV10-3, the J gene TRBJ2-2, with 7 bases lining up with TRBD1. Trimming cost V 7 bases and J 3 bases; bases outside gene matches: 5. CDR1 ENHRY and CDR2 SYGVKD come from the germline V gene. This CDR3 is built from 14 residues.

The chain has TRBV24-1 and TRBJ1-4, with 9 bases aligning to TRBD1. This CDR3 is 13 amino acids long. Trimming at V came to 9 bases and at J to 7 bases, leaving 5 bases not matched to a gene. The germline gives CDR1 KGHDR, CDR2 SFDVKD. CDR3 bases: TGTGCCACCTACAGGGGGCCTGGTGAAAAACTGTTTTTT. As protein: CATYRGPGEKLFF.

The gene calls are TRBV4-2 and TRBJ1-5; a possible D gene is TRBD1 (5 bases). CDR3 length: 15 residues. Per the germline V gene, CDR1 is LGHNA and CDR2 is YNFKEQ. V was shortened by 5 bases and J by 6 bases, with 17 bases between the two germline ends. The CDR3 loop is CASSFGWGASQPQHF. As DNA, the CDR3 is TGTGCCAGCAGCTTCGGATGGGGCGCTTCTCAGCCCCAGCATTTT.

This chain uses TRBV27 with TRBJ2-4; TRBD2 agrees at 8 bases. Germline V lookup: CDR1 MNHEY, CDR2 SMNVEV (reference sequence). This CDR3 is built from 15 residues. Germline trimming cut 6 bases from V and 7 bases from J; bases unmatched to any gene: 11. For the CDR3, the DNA is TGTGCCAGCAGCCGAATTCAAGCGGGAGTTAACATTCAGTACTTC. Translating it yields CASSRIQAGVNIQYF.

V usage is TRBV28 and J usage is TRBJ2-5; TRBD1 is a possible D gene (5 bases). The CDR3 is made up of 15 amino acids. V was trimmed by 3 bases and J by 2 bases, leaving 13 bases between them. Germline V gene lookup returns CDR1 MDHEN and CDR2 SYDVKM. CDR3 sequence reads: CASSFRQGGQETQYF. The CDR3 nucleotides are TGTGCCAGCAGTTTCCGTCAGGGCGGACAAGAGACCCAGTACTTC.

The V gene is TRBV19, the J gene TRBJ1-5, with TRBD1 matching over 8 bases. The CDR3 runs 13 residues. The V segment lost 6 bases and the J segment 5 bases; nucleotides outside the gene matches: 3. Germline V gene data show CDR1 as LNHDA and CDR2 as SQIVND (reference sequence). The CDR3 nucleotides read TGTGCCAGTAGCGGACAGGGCTATCAGCCCCAGCATTTT. It codes for CASSGQGYQPQHF.

This chain uses TRBV27 with TRBJ2-7; tentatively, D is TRBD1 (5 bases). The length of the CDR3 is 10 residues. In germline, CDR1 is MNHEY, CDR2 SMNVEV (reference sequence). The V and J ends lost 8 bases and 7 bases respectively, with 9 bases between them. Here the CDR3 reads CASGQKEQYF. DNA for the CDR3: TGTGCCAGCGGACAAAAAGAGCAGTACTTC.

This clone was found a few times. The rearrangement joins TRBV23-1 to TRBJ1-2; no clear D gene. TRBV23-1 is reported as an ORF; its role is uncertain. The CDR3 is 12 amino acids. V gave up 7 bases and J gave up 4 bases, with 10 bases separating them. Here the CDR3 reads CASTRVFYGYTF. Written as DNA, the CDR3 is TGCGCCAGCACGAGGGTGTTCTATGGCTACACCTTC.

In DNA, the CDR3 is TGTGCCAGATCTAGGGAGTCCAATGAGCAGTTCTTC. It codes for CARSRESNEQFF. V usage is TRBV30 and J usage is TRBJ2-1; perhaps TRBD2 as D (5 bases). The CDR3 is 12 residues long. The germline V gene encodes CDR1 GTSNPN and CDR2 SVGIG (reference sequence). V gave up 8 bases and J gave up 6 bases, with 14 bases separating them.

The chain has TRBV20-1 and TRBJ2-1; 7 nucleotides agree with TRBD2. Germline V gene data show CDR1 as DFQATT and CDR2 as SNEGSKA (reference sequence). The CDR3 length is 11 residues. V dropped 6 bases and J dropped 8; count of bases not matched to a gene: 4. CDR3 region: CSAPLADEQFF. DNA of the CDR3: TGCAGTGCCCCCCTAGCGGATGAGCAGTTCTTC.

This clone was counted once. V and J are TRBV19 and TRBJ1-1; D unresolved. The CDR3 is 11 amino acids. Germline CDR1 and CDR2: LNHDA and SQIVND (reference sequence). Trimming shortened V by 3 bases and J by 11 bases, and 10 bases separated the two germline ends. This CDR3 reads CASSIAGLAFF. The CDR3 nucleotides are TGTGCCAGTAGTATCGCGGGGTTGGCTTTCTTT.

This clone showed up just once. The genes are TRBV29-1 and TRBJ1-4; D is unresolved. There are 12 residues in the CDR3. V lost 0 bases and J 6 bases, leaving 5 bases between the germline ends. Germline V CDR1 and CDR2: SQVTM, ANQGSEA. CDR3 DNA: TGCAGCGTTGAAGATGGCTATGAAAAACTGTTTTTT. Its translation: CSVEDGYEKLFF. The variable domain in full, with the rest retrieved from reference TRBV29-1 and TRBJ1-4, is SAVISQKPSRDICQRGTSLTIQCQVDSQVTMMFWYRQQPGQSLTLIATANQGSEATYESGFVIDKFPISRPNLTFSTLTVSNMSPEDSSIYLCSVEDGYEKLFFGSGTQLSVL.

The V and J genes are TRBV18 and TRBJ2-1; TRBD2 agrees at 7 bases. Per germline, CDR1 KGHSH and CDR2 LQKENI. After removal of 1 base from V and 7 bases from J, the junction contained 4 bases not matched to a gene. The CDR3 contains 14 residues. In DNA, the CDR3 is TGTGCCAGCTCACCACTCGCGGGAGCTAATGAGCAGTTCTTC. Amino acid sequence: CASSPLAGANEQFF.

V gene TRBV14 combines with J gene TRBJ2-1, with 8 bases aligning to TRBD1. The CDR3 extends over 19 amino acids. Germline V gives CDR1 SGHDN, CDR2 FVKESK. The J segment lost 4 bases and the V segment lost 1 base, leaving 15 bases of the junction unmatched. CDR3 nucleotides: TGTGCCAGCAGCCAAGGGTTTAGTTTACAGGGGGGAAGGTACAATGAGCAGTTCTTC. Protein: CASSQGFSLQGGRYNEQFF.

This chain links TRBV28 with TRBJ2-3; 7 bases are shared with TRBD2. The CDR3 totals 14 residues. Germline V gene lookup returns CDR1 MDHEN and CDR2 SYDVKM. Unmatched junction bases numbered 2, after V lost 1 base and J lost 4 bases. As DNA, the CDR3 is TGTGCCAGCAGTTTATCGGGGAGGGCAGATACGCAGTATTTT. It translates to CASSLSGRADTQYF.

The chain employs TRBV30 and TRBJ1-4; the D is unclear. Germline loops: CDR1 GTSNPN, CDR2 SVGIG (reference sequence). This CDR3 is built from 12 residues. Trimming stripped 3 bases from V and 5 bases from J, with 7 bases between. As DNA, the CDR3 is TGTGCCTGGAGGGGCGAAAATGAAAAACTGTTTTTT. Translation gives CAWRGENEKLFF.

The chain combines TRBV15 with TRBJ1-2; 7 positions agree with TRBD1. The junction had 4 bases not matched to a gene; V was cut back by 1 base and J by 2 bases. CDR1 is LNHNV and CDR2 is YYDKDF in the germline V gene (reference sequence). CDR3 length: 15 amino acids. The CDR3 DNA is TGTGCCACCAGCAGAGCAGGGACAGAGAACTATGGCTACACCTTC. The encoded protein is CATSRAGTENYGYTF.